This passage covers 8 T cell receptor beta chains from one sample sequenced in a study of post-analysis software for immune sequencing data. The study's findings and limits: Controls showed lower frequencies than patients for roughly five TRBV segments, and TRBV5-6, TRBV5-1 and TRBV20-1 were among these.

These TCRs are of unknown antigen specificity. TCR beta cDNA libraries had unique molecular identifiers. Each CDR3 protein gets one entry after TCRdb re-called the PCR reads with MiXCR. There are some 690,000 distinct CDR3 sequences in the sample; 25% to 30% occur only once, and about 0.5% lies in the top ten. Sequencing used blood. The receptors derive from a girl between 5 and 17 years old with multiple sclerosis.

The chain is built from TRBV6-5 and TRBJ1-1; the match to TRBD1 covers 10 bases. The CDR3 spans 15 residues. V shed 6 bases and J 3 bases; nucleotides not matched to a gene: 7. Germline V gives CDR1 MNHEY, CDR2 SVGAGI. The chain's CDR3 is CASRGDRGHDTEAFF. CDR3 bases: TGTGCCAGCAGAGGAGACAGGGGGCATGACACTGAAGCTTTCTTT.

This clonotype was seen a handful of times. The rearrangement joins TRBV20-1 to TRBJ2-4; D is unclear. The J call is in doubt because the DNA end fits TRBJ2-5 better. The CDR3 has 11 residues. Germline CDR1 and CDR2: DFQATT and SNEGSKA (reference sequence). DNA of the CDR3: TGCAGTGCGGATGACACGTCGACCCAGTACTTC. This translates into CSADDTSTQYF.

This clonotype was observed a few times. The chain has TRBV11-2 and TRBJ2-3; D is perhaps TRBD2 (5 bases). The V and J ends lost 2 bases and 10 bases respectively, with 16 bases between them. The germline CDR1 and CDR2 sequences are SGHAT and FQNNGV. The CDR3 spans 14 residues. DNA of the CDR3: TGTGCCAGCAGCTTACCGGCACGGGCGGGCCCGCAGTATTTT. Amino acids: CASSLPARAGPQYF.

The rearrangement joins TRBV5-1 to TRBJ2-7, with D possibly being TRBD2 (5 bases). The end of the DNA aligns better with TRBJ2-5, so the J call may be wrong. The CDR3 spans 16 residues. Per germline, CDR1 SGHRS and CDR2 YFSETQ. The CDR3 DNA reads as TGCGCCAGCAGCTTGGAGAGAGGGATGACTGAGGAGACCCAGTACTTC. Translated, it gives CASSLERGMTEETQYF.

The sample holds a few counts of this clonotype. This chain joins TRBV6-6 and TRBJ2-3, with a possible D match to TRBD2 (6 bases). The CDR3 length is 17 residues. Germline V gene sequence: CDR1 MNHNY, CDR2 SVGAGI (reference sequence). The germline V and J ends were trimmed by 8 bases and 0 bases, with 21 bases remaining between them. CDR3 coding DNA: TGTGCCAGCTGCCTTGGGGGAGGAGGAAGGAGCACAGATACGCAGTATTTT. Amino acid sequence: CASCLGGGGRSTDTQYF.

The chain links TRBV20-1 to TRBJ2-5, with 7 bases aligning to TRBD2. The CDR3 runs to 9 residues. CDR1 and CDR2 from the germline V gene are DFQATT and SNEGSKA (reference sequence). CDR3 nucleotides: TGCACCCGGGGGGTGGACCAGTACTTC. This gives the protein CTRGVDQYF.

This clonotype has only a few counts. The chain is built from TRBV2 and TRBJ2-1, with D perhaps TRBD1 or TRBD2 (5 bases each). The CDR3 loop spans 14 amino acids. Germline CDR1 reads SNHLY; CDR2 reads FYNNEI. Trimming took 4 bases from V and 4 from J, leaving 11 bases between them. The CDR3 region is CASSGRDLYNEQFF. Here the CDR3 DNA reads TGTGCCAGCAGTGGCCGGGACCTATACAATGAGCAGTTCTTC.

The rearrangement joins TRBV5-1 to TRBJ2-5; 7 nucleotides line up with TRBD1. Unmatched junction bases numbered 8, after V lost 4 bases and J lost 5 bases. This CDR3 has 14 amino acids. From germline, CDR1 is SGHRS and CDR2 YFSETQ. This CDR3 is CASSLQGVQETQYF. The CDR3, as DNA: TGCGCCAGCAGCCTCCAGGGGGTTCAGGAGACCCAGTACTTC.